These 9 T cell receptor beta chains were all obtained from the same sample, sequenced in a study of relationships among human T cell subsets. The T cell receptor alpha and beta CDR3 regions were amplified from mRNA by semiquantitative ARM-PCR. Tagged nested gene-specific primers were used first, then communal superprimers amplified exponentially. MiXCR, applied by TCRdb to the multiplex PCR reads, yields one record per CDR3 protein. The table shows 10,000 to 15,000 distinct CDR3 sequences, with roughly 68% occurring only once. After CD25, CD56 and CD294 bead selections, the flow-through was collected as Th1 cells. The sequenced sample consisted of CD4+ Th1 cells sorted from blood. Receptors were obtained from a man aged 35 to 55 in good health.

The DNA of the CDR3 is TGCGCCAGCAGCCGCGCGGGGCGCACAGATACGCAGTATTTT. Protein sequence: CASSRAGRTDTQYF. The J gene is TRBJ2-3, the V gene TRBV5-1, with D possibly being TRBD2 (6 bases). The CDR3 runs 14 residues. Trimming cost V 4 bases and J 1 base, with 10 bases left between them. The germline V gene has CDR1 SGHRS and CDR2 YFSETQ. The variable domain in full, completed from reference TRBV5-1 and TRBJ2-3, reads KAGVTQTPRYLIKTRGQQVTLSCSPISGHRSVSWYQQTPGQGLQFLFEYFSETQRNKGNFPGRFSGRQFSNSRSEMNVSTLELGDSALYLCASSRAGRTDTQYFGPGTRLTVL.

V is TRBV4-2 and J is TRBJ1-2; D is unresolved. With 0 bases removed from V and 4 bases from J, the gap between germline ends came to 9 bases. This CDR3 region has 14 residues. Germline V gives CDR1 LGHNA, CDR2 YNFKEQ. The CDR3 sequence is CASSQDIVSYGYTF. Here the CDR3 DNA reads TGTGCCAGCAGCCAAGATATCGTGTCCTATGGCTACACCTTC.

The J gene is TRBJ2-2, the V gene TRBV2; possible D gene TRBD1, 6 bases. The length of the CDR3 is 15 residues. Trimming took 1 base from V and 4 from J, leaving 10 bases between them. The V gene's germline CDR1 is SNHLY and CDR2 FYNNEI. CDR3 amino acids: CASSEDRAPTGELFF. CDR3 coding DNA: TGTGCCAGCAGTGAAGACAGGGCCCCCACCGGGGAGCTGTTTTTT.

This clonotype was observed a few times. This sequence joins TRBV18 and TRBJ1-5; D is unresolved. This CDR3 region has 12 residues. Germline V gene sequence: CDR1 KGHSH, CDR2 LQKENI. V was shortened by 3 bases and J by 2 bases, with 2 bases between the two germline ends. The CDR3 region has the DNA TGTGCCAGCTCACCGGGCAATCAGCCCCAGCATTTT. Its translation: CASSPGNQPQHF. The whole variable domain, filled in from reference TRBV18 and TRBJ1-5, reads NAGVMQNPRHLVRRRGQEARLRCSPMKGHSHVYWYRQLPEEGLKFMVYLQKENIIDESGMPKERFSAEFPKEGPSILRIQQVVRGDSAAYFCASSPGNQPQHFGDGTRLSIL.

The CDR3 nucleotides read TGTGCCAGCAGCTTAGCGTCTGGCAGGGAGGTTTGGGAGACCCAGTACTTC. It yields the protein CASSLASGREVWETQYF. The gene calls are TRBV11-2 and TRBJ2-5, with a possible D match to TRBD2 (6 bases). This CDR3 has 17 amino acids. Germline values: CDR1 SGHAT, CDR2 FQNNGV. The V gene lost 1 base and the J gene lost 5 bases, with 20 bases spanning the gap.

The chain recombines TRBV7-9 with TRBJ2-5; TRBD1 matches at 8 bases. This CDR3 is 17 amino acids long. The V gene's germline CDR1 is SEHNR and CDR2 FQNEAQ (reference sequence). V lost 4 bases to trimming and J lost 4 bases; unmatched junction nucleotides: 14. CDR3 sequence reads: CASSSKFRQGYGETQYF. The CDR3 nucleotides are TGTGCCAGCAGCTCGAAGTTTCGACAGGGGTATGGAGAGACCCAGTACTTC.

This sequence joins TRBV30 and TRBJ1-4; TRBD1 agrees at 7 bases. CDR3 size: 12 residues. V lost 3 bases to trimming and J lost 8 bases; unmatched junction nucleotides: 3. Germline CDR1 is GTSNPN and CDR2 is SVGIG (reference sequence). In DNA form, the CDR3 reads TGTGCCTGGAGGACAGGGAGCGAAAAACTGTTTTTT. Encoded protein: CAWRTGSEKLFF. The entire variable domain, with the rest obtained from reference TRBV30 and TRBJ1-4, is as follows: SQTIHQWPATLVQPVGSPLSLECTVEGTSNPNLYWYRQAAGRGLQLLFYSVGIGQISSEVPQNLSASRPQDRQFILSSKKLLLSDSGFYLCAWRTGSEKLFFGSGTQLSVL.

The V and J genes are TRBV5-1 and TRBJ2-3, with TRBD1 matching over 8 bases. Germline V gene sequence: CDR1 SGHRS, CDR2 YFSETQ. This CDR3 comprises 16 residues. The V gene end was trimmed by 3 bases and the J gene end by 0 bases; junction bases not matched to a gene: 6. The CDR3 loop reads CASSSGTGGSTDTQYF. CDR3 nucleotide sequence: TGCGCCAGCAGCTCCGGCACAGGGGGGAGCACAGATACGCAGTATTTT.

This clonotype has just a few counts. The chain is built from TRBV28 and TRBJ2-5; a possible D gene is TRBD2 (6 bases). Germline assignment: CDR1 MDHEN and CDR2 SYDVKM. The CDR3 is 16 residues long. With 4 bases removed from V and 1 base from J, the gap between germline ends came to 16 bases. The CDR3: CASSSPGRSRQETQYF. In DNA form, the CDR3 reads TGTGCCAGCAGTTCCCCAGGGAGGTCACGCCAAGAGACCCAGTACTTC.